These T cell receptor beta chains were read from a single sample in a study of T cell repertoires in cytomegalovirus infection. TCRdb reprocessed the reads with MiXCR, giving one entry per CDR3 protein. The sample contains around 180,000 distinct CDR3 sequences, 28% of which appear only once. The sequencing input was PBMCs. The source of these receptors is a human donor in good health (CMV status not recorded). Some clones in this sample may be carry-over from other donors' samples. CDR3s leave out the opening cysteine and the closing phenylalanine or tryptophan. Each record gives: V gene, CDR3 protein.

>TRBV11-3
ASSRDSRTDTQY
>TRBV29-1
SARTGYNSPLH
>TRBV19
ASSPGSYQPQH
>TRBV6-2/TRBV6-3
ASRRGTSTEAF
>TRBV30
AWSDSRNTEAF
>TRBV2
ASSRATNEKLF
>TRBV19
ASSSLGREETQY
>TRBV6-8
ASSYGGGASREQY
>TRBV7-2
ASSSHRNTGELF
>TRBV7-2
ASSFQLGETQY
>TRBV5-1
ASSENSGGATGELF
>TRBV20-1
SARGTALEKLI
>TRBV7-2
ASSLDRQGTRAGANVLT
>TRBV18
ASSPEVKGNTEAF
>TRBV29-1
SAATGGGELF
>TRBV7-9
ASSPDRPGYGYT
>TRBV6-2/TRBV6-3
ASSYSAGYT
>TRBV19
ASSGERGGDTQY
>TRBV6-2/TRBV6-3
ASSYSPGGGQPQH
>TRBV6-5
ASSYRDSEAF
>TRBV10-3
AISESTGSLNTEAF
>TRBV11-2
ASSLNRGDTQY
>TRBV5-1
ASVPGPGASEQY
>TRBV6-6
ASSTGQRSYNEQF
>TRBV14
ASSQVEASTDTQY
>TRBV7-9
ASSFRTSGSSYEQY
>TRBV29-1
SVEDWRHGTDTIY
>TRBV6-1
ASSRGLRETQY
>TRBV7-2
ASSLVWAGGGGYT
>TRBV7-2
ASSLAVGAGNEQF
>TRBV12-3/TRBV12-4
ASIRSGGAPYNEQF
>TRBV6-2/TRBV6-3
ASSYGRGPSTDTQY
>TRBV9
ANSALKVNTEAF
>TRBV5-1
ASSGDLGQPQH
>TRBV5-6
ASSSFILNYGYT
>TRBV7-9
ASTPGRGSLGNGYT
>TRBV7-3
ASSLVMTDTQY
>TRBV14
ASSQGFGSTYEQY
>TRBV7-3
ASSQLPRDTQY
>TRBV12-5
ASGSAADGYT
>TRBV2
ASRDSGVNQPQH
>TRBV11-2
ASSLTGGRSNEQF
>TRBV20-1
SASVSGGPSTDTQY
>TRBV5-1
ASSSTAGTGNYGYT
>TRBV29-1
SYEGGARTQY
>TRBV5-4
ASSPGQGGRELF
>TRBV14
ASSQDRRGPQY